This TCR beta chain originates from a study of cytomegalovirus exposure and HLA in healthy donors. Method: immunoSEQ multiplex PCR; TCRdb's copy keeps in-frame clones and lacks some. The profile covers roughly 330,000 clones, with 87% appearing a single time and 1% to 1.5% taken by the ten largest. The CDR3 has 14 residues. In germline, CDR1 is MDHEN, CDR2 SYDVKM. V shed 8 bases, J shed 0 bases, and the junction held 3 bases outside the gene matches. The sample consisted of PBMCs. This TCR was sampled from a woman in her twenties or thirties in good health and CMV-seropositive. The V call is TRBV28, the J call TRBJ2-7, with 11 bases that match TRBD2. The DNA of the CDR3 is TGTGCCAGCCTGGGACTAGCGGACTCCTACGAGCAGTACTTC. Encoded protein: CASLGLADSYEQYF.